A selection of T cell receptor beta chains follows, all from one sample in a study of cytomegalovirus exposure and HLA in healthy donors. Sequencing used immunoSEQ multiplex PCR; TCRdb keeps in-frame clones, though not all of them. The repertoire has 150,000 to 200,000 clones, around 75% of them found once; the top ten carry approximately 3%. The sequenced material came from PBMCs. These receptors originate from a woman in her fifties or sixties in good health and CMV-seropositive. Both conserved end residues are part of each CDR3. Size tells how often a clone was seen (once, few, many) or the class of an expanded clone, and some rows leave it out.

CASSLTAGSTDTQYF	15	TRBV7-3	TRBJ2-3	-
CAISGRGQGITEAFF	15	TRBV10-3	TRBJ1-1	-
CASSQRQLGNYGYTF	15	TRBV5-1	TRBJ1-2	-
CASTLSGSTNEKLFF	15	TRBV6-6	TRBJ1-4	-
CASSRDRGPTGELFF	15	TRBV5-1	TRBJ2-2	few
CASRPESGGRYGYTF	15	TRBV6-1	TRBJ1-2	few
CASSLGLAGGPRDTQYF	17	TRBV5-1	TRBJ2-3	-
CASSLRHNEQFF	12	TRBV7-3	TRBJ2-1	-
CAWSGQGLGNTIYF	14	TRBV30	TRBJ1-3	-
CASSLREGSYNEQFF	15	TRBV5-1	TRBJ2-1	once
CASTGQGALGESFF	14	TRBV2	TRBJ1-1	-
CASSGPPQFF	10	TRBV19	TRBJ2-1	-
CASSSDRASPGELFF	15	TRBV5-4	TRBJ2-2	few
CASSAGQTYGYTF	13	TRBV5-1	TRBJ1-2	-
CASSLAGIPAYEQYF	15	TRBV5-1	TRBJ2-7	-
CASSTGGRGIGELFF	15	TRBV13	TRBJ2-2	-
CASSVGPGVVYGYTF	15	TRBV9	TRBJ1-2	-
CASSQWLRGGNTIYF	15	TRBV23-1	TRBJ1-3	once
CASSLTSGEETQYF	14	TRBV5-4	TRBJ2-5	-
CASRPGTGTYGYTF	14	TRBV2	TRBJ1-2	few
CASSLESGAHTYYEQYF	17	TRBV7-6	TRBJ2-7	-
CASSLGTPNAGEQYF	15	TRBV5-4	TRBJ2-7	-
CASRSSWGDSPLHF	14	TRBV2	TRBJ1-6	-
CASSSQQGQETQYF	14	TRBV5-4	TRBJ2-5	-
CASSHPGGGRDEQFF	15	TRBV7-6	TRBJ2-1	-
CASSELGRGRYETQYF	16	TRBV6-1	TRBJ2-5	-
CASSLEQNEQYF	12	TRBV7-9	TRBJ2-7	few